The next 10 T cell receptor beta chains were all read from a single sample in a study of T cell responses to AZD1222 COVID-19 vaccine (dated by TCRdb to the early 2020s). Library prep was done by the immunoSEQ multiplex PCR assay. TCRdb provides this immuneACCESS table in a form limited to in-frame rearrangements. Some clones are lacking; in checked studies, under half of them reflect an unresolved V gene, and why the rest are absent is not known. This sample comprises 150,000 or so clones, roughly 88% of them detected only once. The ten largest clonotypes hold about 6% of the sample. This sample's time point label indicates: about 28 days (+/-7) after the second vaccine dose. The sequenced sample was peripheral blood, obtained 28 days after the second AZD1222 dose. All receptors come from an adult who received the AZD1222 COVID-19 vaccine.

The rearrangement uses TRBV6-5 and TRBJ2-1; 10 nucleotides agree with TRBD1. V trimming: 6 bases; J trimming: 5 bases; junction bases outside the gene matches: 4. CDR3 length: 14 amino acids. CDR1 is MNHEY, CDR2 SVGAGI, per germline. DNA for the CDR3: TGTGCCAGCAGAGGGACAGGGGATAACAATGAGCAGTTCTTC. Encoded protein: CASRGTGDNNEQFF.

This clone appeared a single time. The chain couples TRBV5-4 to TRBJ2-1; 14 nucleotides align to TRBD2. The CDR3 covers 14 residues. V lost 10 bases and J lost 8; bases outside the gene matches: 8. Germline CDR1 and CDR2: SGHNT and YYREEE (reference sequence). The DNA for the CDR3 is TGTGCCTCCTCCGGGACTAGCGGGAGCTATGAGCAGTTCTTC. Translation: CASSGTSGSYEQFF. The whole variable domain, remainder taken from reference TRBV5-4 and TRBJ2-1, is ETGVTQSPTHLIKTRGQQVTLRCSSQSGHNTVSWYQQALGQGPQFIFQYYREEENGRGNFPPRFSGLQFPNYSSELNVNALELDDSALYLCASSGTSGSYEQFFGPGTRLTVL.

This sequence joins TRBV7-6 and TRBJ1-5, with D unresolved. The CDR3 loop spans 15 amino acids. V was pared by 3 bases and J by 6 bases, with 15 bases between. CDR1 is SGHVS and CDR2 is FNYEAQ in the germline V gene. The CDR3 sequence is CASSLSLGFGQPQHF. The CDR3 bases are TGTGCCAGCAGCTTGAGTCTCGGGTTCGGTCAGCCCCAGCATTTT.

This chain connects TRBV28 to TRBJ1-1; D is perhaps TRBD1 (6 bases). CDR1 MDHEN and CDR2 SYDVKM come from the germline V gene. The CDR3 extends over 15 amino acids. V gave up 5 bases and J gave up 0 bases, with 13 bases separating them. The CDR3 is CASSPPRGLNTEAFF. DNA of the CDR3: TGTGCCAGCAGTCCCCCCAGGGGCCTGAACACTGAAGCTTTCTTT.

The V call is TRBV12-5, the J call TRBJ2-3, with D maybe TRBD1 (6 bases). Germline V lookup: CDR1 LGHNT, CDR2 FRNRAP. This CDR3 is 13 amino acids long. V lost 4 bases to trimming and J lost 4 bases, with 9 bases between them. As DNA, the CDR3 is TGTGCTAGTGGTTCTGACAGGCCAGATACGCAGTATTTT. Protein sequence: CASGSDRPDTQYF.

This clone occurred once. The chain uses TRBV19 and TRBJ1-5, with D tentatively TRBD1 (5 bases). CDR3 size: 15 residues. Trimming stripped 3 bases from V and 4 bases from J, with 13 bases between. Germline assignment: CDR1 LNHDA and CDR2 SQIVND (reference sequence). For the CDR3, the DNA is TGTGCCAGTAGTATCACCCCCAAGGGGAATCAGCCCCAGCATTTT. Translating gives CASSITPKGNQPQHF.

The chain combines TRBV4-3 with TRBJ2-1, with a tentative D call TRBD2 (6 bases). The length of the CDR3 is 15 residues. V lost 0 bases, J lost 11 bases, and 17 bases lay in between. Germline V CDR1 and CDR2: LGHNA, YSLEER. CDR3 DNA sequence: TGCGCCAGCAGCCAAGACCCTCTAGGAGGGAGTCAGCAGTTCTTC. Its translation: CASSQDPLGGSQQFF.

This sequence joins TRBV19 and TRBJ2-7; TRBD1 matches 12 bases. The germline CDR1 and CDR2 sequences are LNHDA and SQIVND (reference sequence). This CDR3 comprises 15 residues. Trimming cost V 7 bases and J 2 bases; bases outside gene matches: 6. The CDR3 coding sequence is TGTGCCAGTACCGGGGGGACAGGGGGCACCTACGAGCAGTACTTC. Protein sequence: CASTGGTGGTYEQYF.

This chain uses TRBV12-3 or TRBV12-4 with TRBJ2-3; D call uncertain. This CDR3 has 12 amino acids. The V end was cut by 6 bases, the J end by 4 bases, with 8 bases between. The CDR3 nucleotides are TGTGCCAGCAGGATAAGGGCAGATACGCAGTATTTT. Amino acids: CASRIRADTQYF.

The chain is built from TRBV7-8 and TRBJ1-4; no firm D call. V lost 5 bases and J 0 bases, leaving 13 bases between the germline ends. Germline loops: CDR1 SGHVS, CDR2 FQNEAQ. The CDR3 covers 16 residues. Written as DNA, the CDR3 is TGTGCCAGCAGCCCGTGGGAGACAACAACTAATGAAAAACTGTTTTTT. Its protein product is CASSPWETTTNEKLFF.